The 17 T cell receptor beta chains presented below share a single source sample, sequenced in a study of ipilimumab plus nivolumab after autologous stem cell transplantation. Assay used: immunoSEQ multiplex PCR; TCRdb lists only in-frame clones, some missing. The data show more than 15,000 clones, around four fifths seen once. Sequencing was performed on PBMCs, taken in a trial of ipilimumab plus nivolumab as post-transplant consolidation. Receptors originate from a male donor with diffuse large B-cell lymphoma.

The rearrangement uses TRBV12-5 and TRBJ1-4, with TRBD1 matching over 8 bases. Germline V gene sequence: CDR1 LGHNT, CDR2 FRNRAP. The CDR3 loop spans 16 amino acids. J was trimmed by 4 bases and V by 6 bases; bases with no gene match: 10. The CDR3 DNA follows: TGTGCTAGTGGCCCCGGAACAGGGGGGATTAATGAAAAACTGTTTTTT. It codes for CASGPGTGGINEKLFF. The whole variable domain, remainder taken from reference TRBV12-5 and TRBJ1-4, is DARVTQTPRHKVTEMGQEVTMRCQPILGHNTVFWYRQTMMQGLELLAYFRNRAPLDDSGMPKDRFSAEMPDATLATLKIQPSEPRDSAVYFCASGPGTGGINEKLFFGSGTQLSVL.

The CDR3 reads CASSLDGAGEAQYF. In nucleotides, the CDR3 is TGCGCCAGCAGCTTGGACGGTGCGGGGGAGGCCCAGTACTTC. The chain combines TRBV5-1 with TRBJ2-5; 7 nucleotides line up with TRBD2. The germline gives CDR1 SGHRS, CDR2 YFSETQ. CDR3 length: 14 amino acids. V shed 0 bases, J shed 9 bases, and the junction held 8 bases outside the gene matches.

This rearrangement joins TRBV18 to TRBJ2-2, with D possibly matching TRBD2 (5 bases). CDR3 length: 14 residues. Trimming cost V 4 bases and J 5 bases, with 11 bases left between them. Germline values: CDR1 KGHSH, CDR2 LQKENI. CDR3 protein: CASSQLDGTGELFF. The CDR3 DNA reads TGTGCCAGCTCACAACTAGATGGTACCGGGGAGCTGTTTTTT.

By share of the sample, this clone is medium-sized. V gene TRBV18 combines with J gene TRBJ2-2; tentative D call: TRBD1 (6 bases). V was trimmed by 3 bases and J by 5 bases, leaving 13 bases between them. CDR1 and CDR2 from the germline V gene are KGHSH and LQKENI. The CDR3 contains 15 residues. CDR3 nucleotides: TGTGCCAGCTCACCTCGGGACACCCCGACCGGGGAGCTGTTTTTT. This gives the protein CASSPRDTPTGELFF.

This clone was seen just once. The rearrangement links TRBV4-1 to TRBJ2-3; TRBD2 matches 13 bases. Trimming cost V 4 bases and J 5 bases; bases outside gene matches: 6. The germline CDR1 and CDR2 sequences are MGHRA and YSYEKL. This CDR3 has 16 residues. The CDR3 spells CASSRTSGGAEDTQYF. The CDR3 region has the DNA TGCGCCAGCAGCCGAACTAGCGGGGGGGCCGAAGATACGCAGTATTTT.

The chain has TRBV7-8 and TRBJ2-3, with D maybe TRBD2 (5 bases). The germline V gene encodes CDR1 SGHVS and CDR2 FQNEAQ. CDR3 length: 15 amino acids. The ends were cut back, 5 bases at V and 6 bases at J, with 18 bases in the middle. Here the CDR3 DNA reads TGTGCCAGCAGCCCTCAGGCTAGCCTACGCGATACGCAGTATTTT. It is translated as CASSPQASLRDTQYF.

The chain carries TRBV30 and TRBJ1-1; D is possibly TRBD1 (5 bases). Germline CDR1 and CDR2: GTSNPN and SVGIG (reference sequence). This CDR3 comprises 14 residues. V was shortened by 3 bases and J by 3 bases, with 14 bases between the two germline ends. CDR3 bases: TGTGCCTGGAGAAAAGGGACGGCGGACACTGAAGCTTTCTTT. Protein product: CAWRKGTADTEAFF.

The count of this clone is one. The chain is built from TRBV7-3 and TRBJ2-3, with D perhaps matching TRBD1 (6 bases). This CDR3 has 16 amino acids. V lost 2 bases, J lost 2 bases, and 14 bases lay in between. CDR1 and CDR2 (germline): SGHTA, FQGTGA. CDR3 sequence (DNA): TGTGCCAGCAGCTTATGGGGGCCCGACTTCACAGATACGCAGTATTTT. It specifies CASSLWGPDFTDTQYF.

The V and J genes are TRBV5-5 and TRBJ1-2; TRBD1 is a possible D gene (5 bases). The germline V and J ends were trimmed by 4 bases and 3 bases, with 19 bases remaining between them. The CDR3 sequence is 16 residues long. Germline V gene lookup returns CDR1 SGHKS and CDR2 YYEKEE (reference sequence). The CDR3: CASSPPTRQGDYGYTF. CDR3 bases: TGTGCCAGCAGCCCCCCAACTCGTCAGGGAGACTATGGCTACACCTTC.

This chain uses TRBV5-1 with TRBJ2-1; D is uncertain. This CDR3 spans 16 amino acids. Germline CDR1 and CDR2: SGHRS and YFSETQ. Trimming took off 5 bases at V and 7 bases at J, with 22 bases between the two ends. Here the CDR3 reads CASRPLSAPGENEQFF. The CDR3 DNA reads TGCGCCAGCAGACCCCTTTCAGCGCCGGGTGAGAATGAGCAGTTCTTC.

Of note for this clone: The germline gene is not matched at one end of the junction; a read error may be the cause. The CDR3 spells CASREGRAGELFF. As DNA, the CDR3 is TGTGCCAGCAGGGAAGGACGGGCCGGGGAGCTGTTTTTT. This chain uses TRBV2 with TRBJ2-2, with unresolved D. Germline values: CDR1 SNHLY, CDR2 FYNNEI. CDR3 size: 13 residues.

J is TRBJ2-1 and V is TRBV5-1; 9 positions agree with TRBD1. The germline V gene encodes CDR1 SGHRS and CDR2 YFSETQ. The ends lost 6 bases at V and 10 bases at J; junction bases unmatched: 11. This CDR3 has 14 residues. The CDR3 sequence: CASNDRDRDGEQFF. The CDR3 nucleotides are TGCGCCAGCAATGACCGGGACAGGGACGGGGAGCAGTTCTTC.

This chain joins TRBV7-9 and TRBJ2-5, with D possibly being TRBD1 or TRBD2 (5 bases each). The DNA end lines up better with TRBJ2-7; the J call may be wrong. The CDR3 length is 17 residues. Germline CDR1 SEHNR, CDR2 FQNEAQ (reference sequence). The CDR3 loop is CASQPERGAASSYEQYF. As DNA, the CDR3 is TGTGCCAGCCAACCTGAGAGAGGGGCCGCCTCCTCCTACGAGCAGTACTTC.

The CDR3 is CASSDTGTGRYGYTF. CDR3 sequence (DNA): TGTGCCAGCAGCGATACCGGGACAGGGAGGTATGGCTACACCTTC. V usage is TRBV7-8 and J usage is TRBJ1-2, with 9 bases identical to TRBD1. The J segment lost 5 bases and the V segment lost 5 bases, leaving 9 bases of the junction unmatched. The CDR3 contains 15 residues. Germline CDR1 is SGHVS and CDR2 is FQNEAQ.

This CDR3 is CASSDRRQGGLDTQYF. CDR3 DNA: TGTGCCAGCAGCGACCGAAGACAGGGCGGGCTAGATACGCAGTATTTT. The chain combines TRBV2 with TRBJ2-3; 7 bases map to TRBD1. After removal of 6 bases from V and 5 bases from J, the junction contained 14 bases not matched to a gene. Germline V gives CDR1 SNHLY, CDR2 FYNNEI. CDR3 length: 16 residues.

The chain carries TRBV7-2 and TRBJ2-3, with TRBD2 identical over 11 bases. Germline values: CDR1 SGHTA, CDR2 FQGNSA. The CDR3 sequence is 15 residues long. Trimming cost V 5 bases and J 7 bases; bases outside gene matches: 8. CDR3 in DNA: TGTGCCAGCAGCCTTAGACTAGCGGGGTTCCATACGCAGTATTTT. Translating it yields CASSLRLAGFHTQYF.

This chain uses TRBV15 with TRBJ1-2; D gene uncertain. CDR1 LNHNV and CDR2 YYDKDF come from the germline V gene (reference sequence). Trimming cost V 0 bases and J 4 bases, with 6 bases left between them. This CDR3 has 13 amino acids. The CDR3 sequence is CATSRDRIYGYTF. The CDR3 DNA reads TGTGCCACCAGCAGAGATCGTATCTATGGCTACACCTTC.